Here is one T cell receptor beta chain with its context. The assay was immunoSEQ multiplex PCR, and TCRdb's table has in-frame clones only and misses some. The table has roughly 160,000 clones, 74% seen once; the top ten hold about 3%. Trimming left V 7 bases short and J 4 bases short, with 14 bases between. Germline CDR1 is MDHEN and CDR2 is SYDVKM. The CDR3 covers 13 residues. This record belongs to a study of blood T cell repertoires in COVID-19. The V gene is TRBV28, the J gene TRBJ2-7; D remains unclear. The specimen sequenced was peripheral blood. The receptor's source is a woman older than 75 with acute or convalescent COVID-19. The CDR3 reads CASNDGSDYEQYF. The CDR3 DNA reads TGTGCCAGCAATGATGGCTCCGATTACGAGCAGTACTTC.